What follows describes a single T cell receptor (beta chain). The antigen remains unidentified. Sequencing was performed with immunoSEQ multiplex PCR; in TCRdb, only in-frame clones are kept and a portion is missing. The sample consists of about 22,000 clones, roughly three quarters of them appearing once. Before sequencing, viral peptide pools were used by the ViraFEST assay to expand antigen-specific CD4+ T cells. Culturing for 10 to 11 days preceded CD4+ T cell isolation. Either the mRNA-1273 or the BNT162b2 vaccine was given to participants as two doses. The data were taken from a study of vaccination effects on CD4 cells after COVID-19. The germline V gene has CDR1 LGHDT and CDR2 YNNKEL (reference sequence). The CDR3 totals 17 residues. Unmatched junction bases numbered 13, after V lost 4 bases and J lost 4 bases.

Sequencing used CD4+ T cells from PBMCs cultured with SARS-CoV-2 spike peptides, obtained after COVID-19 vaccination. This receptor was identified in a human donor who received a COVID-19 vaccine. V gene TRBV3-1 (or the pseudogene TRBV3-2) combines with J gene TRBJ1-1, with 9 positions matching TRBD1. The CDR3 region is CASSPGGTGIIGTEAFF. For the CDR3, the DNA is TGTGCCAGCAGCCCAGGGGGGACAGGGATTATTGGCACTGAAGCTTTCTTT.